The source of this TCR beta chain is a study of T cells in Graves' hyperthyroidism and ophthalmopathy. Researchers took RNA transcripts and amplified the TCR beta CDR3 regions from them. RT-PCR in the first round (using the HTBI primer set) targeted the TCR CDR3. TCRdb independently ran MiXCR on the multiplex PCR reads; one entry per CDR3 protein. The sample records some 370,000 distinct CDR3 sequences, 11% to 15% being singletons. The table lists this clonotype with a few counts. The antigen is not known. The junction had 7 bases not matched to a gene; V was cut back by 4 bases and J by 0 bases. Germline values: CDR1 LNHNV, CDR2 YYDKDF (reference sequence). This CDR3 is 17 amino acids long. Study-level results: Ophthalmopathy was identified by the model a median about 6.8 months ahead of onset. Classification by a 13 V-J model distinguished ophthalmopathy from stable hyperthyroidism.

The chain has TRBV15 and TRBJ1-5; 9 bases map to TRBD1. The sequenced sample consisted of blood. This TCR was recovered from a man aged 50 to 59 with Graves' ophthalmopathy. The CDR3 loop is CATSKPGQGFSNQPQHF. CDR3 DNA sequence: TGTGCCACCAGCAAACCGGGACAGGGATTTAGCAATCAGCCCCAGCATTTT. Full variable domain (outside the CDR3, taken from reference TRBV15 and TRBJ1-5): DAMVIQNPRYQVTQFGKPVTLSCSQTLNHNVMYWYQQKSSQAPKLLFHYYDKDFNNEADTPDNFQSRRPNTSFCFLDIRSPGLGDTAMYLCATSKPGQGFSNQPQHFGDGTRLSIL.